The T cell receptor (beta chain) described here comes from a study of T cells in Graves' hyperthyroidism and ophthalmopathy. Regions amplified from RNA transcripts were the TCR beta CDR3 regions. When the TCR CDR3 underwent first-round RT-PCR, the HTBI primer set was used. Using its own MiXCR run on the multiplex PCR reads, TCRdb lists one record per CDR3 protein. The table has about 180,000 distinct CDR3 sequences, over 15% seen once; the top ten hold roughly 30%. This clonotype was seen ten or more times. A junction end diverges from the germline sequence, so it may reflect a read error. Exclusion followed for patients with uncontrolled infection, other autoimmune disease, pregnancy or lactation. The CDR3 spans 15 residues. Germline CDR1 reads MDHEN; CDR2 reads SYDVKM.

The chain has TRBV28 and TRBJ1-1, with D hard to call. The sequence derives from a woman aged 50 to 65 with Graves' hyperthyroidism. Source material: blood. CDR3 residues: CASRPSYGVNAEAFF. CDR3 sequence (DNA): TGTGCCAGCAGGCCCTCCTACGGGGTGAACGCTGAAGCTTTCTTT.